Ten or more counts support the clone carrying this T cell receptor (beta chain). The length of the CDR3 is 15 residues. Trimming left V 3 bases short and J 4 bases short, with 15 bases between. Germline-derived CDR1 and CDR2 are ENHRY and SYGVKD. The data belong to a study of blood T cells in healthy people across ages. Through a sample-barcoded 5' primer and a J-beta primer mix, a second PCR was run for about 6 to 12 cycles. Every sample produced at least 3 million CDR3-containing paired-end reads. MiXCR, applied by TCRdb to the 5' RACE reads, yields one record per CDR3 protein. The sample has more than 900,000 distinct CDR3 sequences, 25% to 30% seen once; the top ten hold roughly 10%. These data were likewise used in another study, on T cells of mothers and their children.

Sequencing was done on a sample of blood. This TCR derives from a woman aged 40 to 55 in good health. The chain employs TRBV10-3 and TRBJ1-2, with no clear D. The CDR3 here is CAISDPVESPYGYTF. As DNA, the CDR3 is TGTGCCATCAGTGACCCAGTCGAATCCCCCTATGGCTACACCTTC.